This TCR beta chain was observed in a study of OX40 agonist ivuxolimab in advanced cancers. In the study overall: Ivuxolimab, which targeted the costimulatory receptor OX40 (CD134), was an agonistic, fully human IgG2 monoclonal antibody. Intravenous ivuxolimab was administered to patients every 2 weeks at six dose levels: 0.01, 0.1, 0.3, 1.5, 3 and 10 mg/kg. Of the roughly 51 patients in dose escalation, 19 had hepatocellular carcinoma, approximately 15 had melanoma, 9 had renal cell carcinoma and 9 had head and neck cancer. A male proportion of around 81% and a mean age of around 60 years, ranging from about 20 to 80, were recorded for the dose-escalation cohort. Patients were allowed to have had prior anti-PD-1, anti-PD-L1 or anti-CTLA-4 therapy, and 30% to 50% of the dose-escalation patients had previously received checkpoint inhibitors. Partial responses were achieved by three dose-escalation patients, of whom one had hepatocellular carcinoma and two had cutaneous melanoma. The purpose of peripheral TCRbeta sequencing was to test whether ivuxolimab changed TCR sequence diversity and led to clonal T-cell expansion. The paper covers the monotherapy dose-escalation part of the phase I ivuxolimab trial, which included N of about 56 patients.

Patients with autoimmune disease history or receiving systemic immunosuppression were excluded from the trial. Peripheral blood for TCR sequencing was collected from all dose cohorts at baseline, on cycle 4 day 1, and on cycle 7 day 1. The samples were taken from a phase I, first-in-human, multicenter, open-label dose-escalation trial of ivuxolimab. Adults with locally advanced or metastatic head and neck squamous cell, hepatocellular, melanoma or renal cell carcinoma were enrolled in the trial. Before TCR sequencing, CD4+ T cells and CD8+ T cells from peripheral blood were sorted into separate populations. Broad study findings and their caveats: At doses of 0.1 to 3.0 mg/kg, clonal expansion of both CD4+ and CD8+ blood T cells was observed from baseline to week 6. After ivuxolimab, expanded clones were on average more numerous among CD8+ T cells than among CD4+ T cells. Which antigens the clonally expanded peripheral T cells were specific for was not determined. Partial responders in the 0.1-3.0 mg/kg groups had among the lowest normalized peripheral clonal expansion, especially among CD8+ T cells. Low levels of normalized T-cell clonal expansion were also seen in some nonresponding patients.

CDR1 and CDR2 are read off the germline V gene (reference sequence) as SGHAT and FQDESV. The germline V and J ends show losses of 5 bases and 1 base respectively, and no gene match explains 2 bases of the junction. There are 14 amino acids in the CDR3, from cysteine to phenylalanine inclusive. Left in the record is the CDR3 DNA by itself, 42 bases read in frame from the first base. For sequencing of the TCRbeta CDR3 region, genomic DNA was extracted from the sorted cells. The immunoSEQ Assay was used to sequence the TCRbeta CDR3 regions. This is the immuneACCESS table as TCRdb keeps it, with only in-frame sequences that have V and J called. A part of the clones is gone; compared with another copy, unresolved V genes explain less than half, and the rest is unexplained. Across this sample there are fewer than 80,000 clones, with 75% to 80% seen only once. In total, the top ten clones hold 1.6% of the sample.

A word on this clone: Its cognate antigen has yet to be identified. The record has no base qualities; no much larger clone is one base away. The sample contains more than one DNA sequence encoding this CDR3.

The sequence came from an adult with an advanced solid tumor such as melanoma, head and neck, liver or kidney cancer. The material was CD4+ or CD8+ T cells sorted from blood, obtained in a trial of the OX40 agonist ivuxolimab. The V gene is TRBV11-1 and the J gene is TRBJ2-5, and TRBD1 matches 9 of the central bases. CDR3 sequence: CASSRGQGQETQYF. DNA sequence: TGTGCCAGCAGCCGGGGACAGGGCCAAGAGACCCAGTACTTC.